This T cell receptor beta chain was observed in a study of T cell responses to AZD1222 COVID-19 vaccine. This clone was seen a handful of times. The data were produced by immunoSEQ multiplex PCR, yet TCRdb's version contains in-frame clones alone and is incomplete. The table includes roughly 170,000 clones, under 95% detected once. CDR1 and CDR2 from the germline V gene are MNHNY and SVGAGI (reference sequence). This CDR3 is built from 11 residues. The V and J ends lost 1 base and 8 bases respectively, with 3 bases between them. This specimen consisted of peripheral blood, obtained 28 days after the second AZD1222 dose. This clonotype was obtained from an adult who received the AZD1222 COVID-19 vaccine. The rearrangement uses TRBV6-6 and TRBJ2-1; D remains ambiguous. CDR3 amino acids: CASSYLDEQFF. The CDR3 coding sequence is TGTGCCAGCAGTTACTTGGATGAGCAGTTCTTC.